This T cell receptor beta chain was obtained from a study of T-cell reconstitution after alpha-beta-depleted transplantation in children. This clonotype was picked up many times. Unique molecular identifiers were used to barcode this TCRbeta library. Using its own MiXCR run on the PCR reads, TCRdb lists one record per CDR3 protein. Of fewer than 450,000 distinct CDR3 sequences in the sample, around 15% were seen once. V gave up 1 base and J gave up 5 bases, with 9 bases separating them. Germline CDR1 reads MDHEN; CDR2 reads SYDVKM. The CDR3 loop spans 14 amino acids. The V call is TRBV28, the J call TRBJ2-1; D gene unclear. The sample here was PBMCs, mostly from graft donor cells, taken 360 days after TCRalphabeta/CD19-depleted stem cell transplant. This TCR was sampled from a male patient between 2 and 10 years old who had a stem cell transplant for acute lymphoblastic leukemia, so the T cells may come from the graft donor. The CDR3 DNA reads as TGTGCCAGCAGTTTATTTAGCCTTCACAATGAGCAGTTCTTC. Its protein product is CASSLFSLHNEQFF.